Below, one TCR beta chain is given with its context. Its antigen remains unidentified. The CDR3 extends over 11 amino acids. Trimming took off 3 bases at V and 8 bases at J, with 8 bases between the two ends. Germline V gene data show CDR1 as DFQATT and CDR2 as SNEGSKA (reference sequence). The sample belongs to a study of blood T cells in healthy people across ages. A second 7 to 11 cycle PCR used barcoded and J-beta primers. Researchers report that each sample yielded at least 2.5 million CDR3-containing paired-end reads. TCRdb used MiXCR to reprocess the 5' RACE reads, holding one entry per CDR3 protein. The sample shows about 1 million distinct CDR3 sequences, 45% of them seen only once. Findings of the study overall: Donor CMV status, an unknown factor, possibly confounded changes in expanded clonotypes. Correlation between TCR beta diversity and naive T cell percentage was strong. Per million T cells, the diversity of TCR beta decreased roughly linearly as age advanced.

The source of this sequence is a woman in her fifties or sixties in good health. The sample taken for sequencing was blood. J is TRBJ2-1 and V is TRBV20-1, with D possibly TRBD2 on 6 matching bases. Here the CDR3 DNA reads TGCAGTGCTAGTAGCGGCGATGAGCAGTTCTTC. Translated, it gives CSASSGDEQFF.